What follows are 19 T cell receptor beta chains derived from one specimen sequenced in a study of blood T cell repertoires in COVID-19. The data were produced by immunoSEQ multiplex PCR, yet TCRdb's version contains in-frame clones alone and is incomplete. The repertoire holds about 170,000 clones, more than 75% seen once, with roughly 2% in the top ten. What was sequenced was peripheral blood. The receptors originated from a man aged 45 to 65 who had recovered from COVID-19.

J is TRBJ2-7 and V is TRBV11-2; the match to TRBD1 covers 7 bases. The CDR3 length is 16 residues. Germline V lookup: CDR1 SGHAT, CDR2 FQNNGV. The ends lost 7 bases at V and 12 bases at J; junction bases unmatched: 24. CDR3 in amino acids: CASTSLDRDRNPSLYF. Written as DNA, the CDR3 is TGTGCCAGCACCTCCCTTGACCGGGACAGAAACCCCTCTTTGTACTTC. Combining the CDR3 with reference TRBV11-2 and TRBJ2-7 gives the whole variable domain EAGVAQSPRYKIIEKRQSVAFWCNPISGHATLYWYQQILGQGPKLLIQFQNNGVVDDSQLPKDRFSAERLKGVDSTLKIQPAKLEDSAVYLCASTSLDRDRNPSLYFGPGTRLTVT.

The DNA of the CDR3 is TGCAGCGTTGAAGGCGAGGGCCGTCAGAATGAGCAGTTCTTC. It codes for CSVEGEGRQNEQFF. This sequence joins TRBV29-1 and TRBJ2-1; a weak D match, TRBD2 (5 bases). The length of the CDR3 is 14 residues. The ends were cut back, 1 base at V and 7 bases at J, with 14 bases in the middle. The V gene's germline CDR1 is SQVTM and CDR2 ANQGSEA.

A few counts support this clone. V gene TRBV9 combines with J gene TRBJ2-5; 12 bases are a match to TRBD2. V gave up 4 bases and J gave up 4 bases; unmatched junction bases: 5. The CDR3 consists of 15 residues. Germline values: CDR1 SGDLS, CDR2 YYNGEE. The CDR3 region has the DNA TGTGCCAGCAGCATATCGACTAGCGGGGGAGAGACCCAGTACTTC. Its translation is CASSISTSGGETQYF.

V gene TRBV6-5 combines with J gene TRBJ1-2; possible D gene TRBD1, 5 bases. The CDR3 runs 11 residues. Trimming shortened V by 6 bases and J by 4 bases, and 6 bases separated the two germline ends. Germline CDR1 and CDR2: MNHEY and SVGAGI. The CDR3 sequence is CASSDSYGYTF. CDR3 nucleotide sequence: TGTGCCAGCAGCGACAGCTATGGCTACACCTTC.

The rearrangement links TRBV7-2 to TRBJ1-6; D uncertain. Trimming took off 4 bases at V and 14 bases at J, with 12 bases between the two ends. CDR3 size: 12 residues. The germline CDR1 and CDR2 sequences are SGHTA and FQGNSA. In nucleotides, the CDR3 is TGTGCCAGCAGCTCCAGGCTCCTCGCCCTCCACTTT. This translates into CASSSRLLALHF.

The J gene is TRBJ1-5, the V gene TRBV4-3; 7 bases match TRBD1. The CDR3 is 17 amino acids. The junction had 6 bases not matched to a gene; V was cut back by 0 bases and J by 1 base. The germline gives CDR1 LGHNA, CDR2 YSLEER. The CDR3 sequence is CASSQDITGESNQPQHF. In DNA form, the CDR3 reads TGCGCCAGCAGCCAAGACATAACAGGGGAAAGCAATCAGCCCCAGCATTTT.

J is TRBJ2-2 and V is TRBV11-2; 8 nucleotides match TRBD2. Germline CDR1 reads SGHAT; CDR2 reads FQNNGV. V was pared by 1 base and J by 6 bases, with 7 bases of the junction left unmatched. There are 16 residues in the CDR3. CDR3 sequence: CASSLGKTSGAGELFF. The CDR3 bases are TGTGCCAGCAGCTTAGGTAAAACTAGCGGAGCCGGGGAGCTGTTTTTT.

The CDR3 DNA sequence: TGTGCCAGCAGCCCGGGACTAGCGGGGGGTAGGGATGAGCAGTTCTTC. Translating it yields CASSPGLAGGRDEQFF. The J gene is TRBJ2-1, the V gene TRBV5-4, with 15 bases matching TRBD2. The CDR3 consists of 16 residues. J lost 8 bases, V lost 4 bases, and 7 bases had no gene match. Germline lookup yields CDR1 SGHNT and CDR2 YYREEE (reference sequence).

This chain connects TRBV29-1 to TRBJ2-3, with 14 bases identical to TRBD2. Germline-derived CDR1 and CDR2 are SQVTM and ANQGSEA. Unmatched junction bases numbered 4, after V lost 5 bases and J lost 3 bases. The CDR3 is 15 amino acids. The CDR3 protein is CSVQGLAGVTDTQYF. The CDR3 coding sequence is TGCAGCGTTCAGGGACTAGCGGGAGTAACAGATACGCAGTATTTT.

The chain employs TRBV27 and TRBJ2-7, with 9 positions matching TRBD1. Per germline, CDR1 MNHEY and CDR2 SMNVEV (reference sequence). This CDR3 is built from 15 residues. Trimming at V came to 4 bases and at J to 8 bases, leaving 12 bases not matched to a gene. This CDR3 is CASSSPGQGPFKQYF. For the CDR3, the DNA is TGTGCCAGCAGTTCTCCGGGACAGGGCCCGTTCAAGCAGTACTTC.

V usage is TRBV25-1 and J usage is TRBJ1-3; D may be TRBD1 (5 bases). V shed 7 bases and J shed 4 bases, with 20 bases lying between them. CDR1 is MGHDK, CDR2 SYGVNS, per germline. CDR3 length: 16 amino acids. CDR3 residues: CASTDRLALRGNTIYF. In DNA, the CDR3 is TGTGCCAGCACCGACAGATTAGCCTTACGGGGAAACACCATATATTTT.

This chain joins TRBV5-1 and TRBJ2-7; 8 bases match TRBD2. Germline V gene data show CDR1 as SGHRS and CDR2 as YFSETQ. J lost 5 bases, V lost 4 bases, and 11 bases had no gene match. The CDR3 covers 15 residues. The CDR3 DNA is TGCGCCAGCAGCCCCCGGGGGGGTAAATTCGACGAGCAGTACTTC. Encoded protein: CASSPRGGKFDEQYF.

This sequence joins TRBV6-5 and TRBJ2-5; 11 positions match TRBD2. V lost 8 bases, J lost 5 bases, and 7 bases stayed unmatched. Germline lookup yields CDR1 MNHEY and CDR2 SVGAGI. CDR3 length: 14 residues. The DNA of the CDR3 is TGTGCCAGCGCTCTAGCGGGAGGAACCGAGACCCAGTACTTC. Its protein product is CASALAGGTETQYF.

The J gene is TRBJ1-5, the V gene TRBV2; tentatively, D is TRBD1 (5 bases). The CDR3 loop spans 14 amino acids. The germline V and J ends were trimmed by 3 bases and 5 bases, with 11 bases remaining between them. Germline CDR1 reads SNHLY; CDR2 reads FYNNEI. DNA of the CDR3: TGTGCCAGCAGTGACGGGGGGTCGGATCAGCCCCAGCATTTT. This codes for CASSDGGSDQPQHF.

This chain connects TRBV9 to TRBJ2-5, with a tentative D call TRBD1 (6 bases). V was cut by 0 bases and J by 5 bases, with 11 bases left in between. The CDR3 runs to 14 residues. Germline V gene lookup returns CDR1 SGDLS and CDR2 YYNGEE. The CDR3: CASSVAGAEETQYF. The CDR3, as DNA: TGTGCCAGCAGCGTAGCAGGGGCCGAGGAGACCCAGTACTTC.

This chain uses TRBV27 with TRBJ2-2; TRBD1 matches at 7 bases. There are 15 residues in the CDR3. With 6 bases clipped from V and 4 bases from J, the junction kept 8 bases outside the gene matches. The germline V gene encodes CDR1 MNHEY and CDR2 SMNVEV (reference sequence). CDR3 DNA sequence: TGTGCCAGCAGAACCGGGACAGCGACCACCGGGGAGCTGTTTTTT. Translation: CASRTGTATTGELFF.

This clone has more than one count but fewer than ten. The V gene is TRBV6-2 or TRBV6-3, the J gene TRBJ1-5; D is unresolved. CDR3 length: 14 residues. V dropped 2 bases and J dropped 2 bases, with 7 bases sitting between them. CDR1 and CDR2 from the germline V gene are MNHEY and SVGEGT. The CDR3 DNA sequence: TGTGCCAGCAGTTACCTATATGGCAATCAGCCCCAGCATTTT. Encoded protein: CASSYLYGNQPQHF.

The chain links TRBV7-2 to TRBJ2-7, with D possibly TRBD1 on 5 matching bases. Germline V gene data show CDR1 as SGHTA and CDR2 as FQGNSA. The CDR3 runs to 14 residues. The V gene lost 2 bases and the J gene lost 7 bases, with 15 bases spanning the gap. CDR3 protein: CASSLTRASGEQYF. The CDR3 bases are TGTGCCAGCAGCTTAACCAGGGCCTCTGGGGAGCAGTACTTC.

The chain combines TRBV4-3 with TRBJ1-2; a weak D match, TRBD1 (5 bases). Germline lookup yields CDR1 LGHNA and CDR2 YSLEER. CDR3 length: 15 residues. The V and J ends lost 0 bases and 7 bases respectively, with 15 bases between them. The CDR3 loop reads CASSQENPGRGGYTF. The CDR3 DNA is TGCGCCAGCAGCCAAGAGAATCCAGGAAGGGGTGGCTACACCTTC.